This T cell receptor beta chain was observed in a study of blood T cell repertoires in COVID-19. As for the study in general: Both acute and convalescent COVID-19 samples were obtained from the United States, Italy and Spain. Sources were T cells, B-cell-depleted T cells, or PBMCs; the material itself was cDNA or gDNA.

In germline, CDR1 is MDHEN, CDR2 SYDVKM. Germline trimming cut 4 bases from V and 4 bases from J; bases unmatched to any gene: 10. The CDR3 is 16 amino acids. This study enrolled people aged about 18 to 90 from around 26 US geographic areas. What the recovered Cohort 3 donors had was two negative PCRs, clearance, or symptom resolution. Measured with immunoSEQ multiplex PCR; TCRdb has only the in-frame clones, and not every one. The table records approximately 440,000 clones, around 91% of them present only once. The chain recombines TRBV28 with TRBJ2-1; TRBD2 agrees at 7 bases. The TCR originated in a man aged 18 to 35 who had recovered from COVID-19. Input material: PBMCs or T cells enriched from blood (not recorded which). The CDR3 region is CASSSAEAGVYNEQFF. Here the CDR3 DNA reads TGTGCCAGCAGTTCCGCTGAGGCGGGAGTTTACAATGAGCAGTTCTTC.